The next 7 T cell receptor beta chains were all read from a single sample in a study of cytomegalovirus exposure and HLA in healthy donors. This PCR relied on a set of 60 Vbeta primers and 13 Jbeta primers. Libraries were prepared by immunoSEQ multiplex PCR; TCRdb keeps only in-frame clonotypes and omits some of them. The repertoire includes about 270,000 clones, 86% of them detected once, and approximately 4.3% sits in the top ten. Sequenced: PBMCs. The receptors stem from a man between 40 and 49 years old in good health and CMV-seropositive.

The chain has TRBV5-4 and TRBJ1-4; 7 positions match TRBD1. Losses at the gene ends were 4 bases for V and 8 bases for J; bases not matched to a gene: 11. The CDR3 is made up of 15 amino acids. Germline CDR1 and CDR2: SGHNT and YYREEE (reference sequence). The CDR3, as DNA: TGTGCCAGCAGCGGAAAGGGACAGCAACGGGAAAAACTGTTTTTT. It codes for CASSGKGQQREKLFF. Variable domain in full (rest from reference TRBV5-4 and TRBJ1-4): ETGVTQSPTHLIKTRGQQVTLRCSSQSGHNTVSWYQQALGQGPQFIFQYYREEENGRGNFPPRFSGLQFPNYSSELNVNALELDDSALYLCASSGKGQQREKLFFGSGTQLSVL.

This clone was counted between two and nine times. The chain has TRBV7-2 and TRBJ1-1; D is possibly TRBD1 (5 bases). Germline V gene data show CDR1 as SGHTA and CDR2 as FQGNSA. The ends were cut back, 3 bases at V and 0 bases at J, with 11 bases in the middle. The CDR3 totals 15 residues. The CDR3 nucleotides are TGTGCCAGCAGCTTGTGGGGGGTCATGAACACTGAAGCTTTCTTT. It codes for CASSLWGVMNTEAFF.

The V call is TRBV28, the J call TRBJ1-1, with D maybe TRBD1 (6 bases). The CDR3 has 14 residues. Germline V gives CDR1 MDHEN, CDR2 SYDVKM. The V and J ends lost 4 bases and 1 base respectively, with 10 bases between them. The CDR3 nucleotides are TGTGCCAGCAGTTCCGGGACACCGAACACTGAAGCTTTCTTT. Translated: CASSSGTPNTEAFF. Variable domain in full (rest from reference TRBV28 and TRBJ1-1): DVKVTQSSRYLVKRTGEKVFLECVQDMDHENMFWYRQDPGLGLRLIYFSYDVKMKEKGDIPEGYSVSREKKERFSLILESASTNQTSMYLCASSSGTPNTEAFFGQGTRLTVV.

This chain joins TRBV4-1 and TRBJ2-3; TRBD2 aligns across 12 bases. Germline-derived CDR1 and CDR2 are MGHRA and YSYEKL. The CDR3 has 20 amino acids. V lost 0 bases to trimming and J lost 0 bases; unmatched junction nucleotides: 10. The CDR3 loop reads CASSQDSPTSGGWSTDTQYF. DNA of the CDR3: TGCGCCAGCAGCCAAGACTCTCCGACTAGCGGGGGATGGAGCACAGATACGCAGTATTTT.

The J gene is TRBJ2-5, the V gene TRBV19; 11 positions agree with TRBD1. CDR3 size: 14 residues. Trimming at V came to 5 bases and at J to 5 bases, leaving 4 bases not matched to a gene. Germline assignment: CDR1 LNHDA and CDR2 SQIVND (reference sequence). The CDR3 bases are TGTGCCAGTAGTCCCGGGACAGGGGGGGAGACCCAGTACTTC. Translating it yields CASSPGTGGETQYF.

The DNA of the CDR3 is TGTGCCAGCCACCCAAGTAACTTTAACTATGGCTACACCTTC. This codes for CASHPSNFNYGYTF. The chain is built from TRBV5-5 and TRBJ1-2; D gene unclear. Looked up from germline, CDR1 is SGHKS and CDR2 is YYEKEE (reference sequence). The CDR3 is 14 amino acids. V was trimmed by 7 bases and J by 1 base, leaving 14 bases between them.

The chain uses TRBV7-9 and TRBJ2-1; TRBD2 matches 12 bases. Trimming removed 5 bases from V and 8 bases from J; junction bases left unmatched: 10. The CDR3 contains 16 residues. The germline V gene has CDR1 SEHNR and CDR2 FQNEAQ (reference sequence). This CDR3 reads CASSAKTSGRGDEQFF. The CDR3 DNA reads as TGTGCCAGCAGCGCTAAGACTAGCGGGAGAGGGGATGAGCAGTTCTTC.